This T cell receptor beta chain comes out of a study of blood T cell repertoires in COVID-19. Study in general: Samples representing acute and convalescent COVID-19 were sourced from the United States, Italy and Spain. Nucleic acid was either cDNA or gDNA, and it came from T cells, B-cell-depleted T cells, or PBMCs.

During active infection, Seattle patients enrolled and were then monitored through disease. Assay used: immunoSEQ multiplex PCR; TCRdb lists only in-frame clones, some missing. Of roughly 160,000 clones in the sample, over 80% are singletons; the top ten hold about 8.8%. With respect to this clone: The same CDR3 is also encoded by other DNA sequences in this sample.

The sample consisted of peripheral blood. The receptor's source is a woman older than 75 with COVID-19, enrolled during active disease.

The CDR3 spells CASSFRGSNQPQHF. In DNA form, the CDR3 reads TGTGCCAGCAGTTTTAGGGGCAGCAATCAGCCCCAGCATTTT. The chain combines TRBV27 with TRBJ1-5; D possibly corresponds to TRBD1 (5 bases). The V and J ends lost 3 bases and 1 base respectively, with 7 bases between them. This CDR3 has 14 amino acids. Per the germline V gene, CDR1 is MNHEY and CDR2 is SMNVEV (reference sequence).